Listed below are T cell receptor beta chains from one sample, sequenced in a study of regulatory T cells in long-lasting Graves disease. TCRdb itself ran the multiplex PCR reads through MiXCR, one entry per CDR3 protein. This table has hundreds of thousands of distinct CDR3 sequences, more than 10% appearing once. This sample was also put to use in a study of T cells in Graves' hyperthyroidism and ophthalmopathy.

Sequencing was performed on peripheral blood mononuclear cells (PBMCs), taken at new diagnosis, from a patient treated with antithyroid drugs. The receptor source for this set is a woman aged 25-40 years with Graves disease. Both conserved end residues are part of each CDR3. A D gene is named only where the DNA matches it firmly. Rows give clone size only sometimes, using once, few, many, or a class for an expanded clone.

CDR3 DNA: TGTGCCAGTAGACCGACAGGGTACAATGAGCAGTTCTTC
CDR3 protein: CASRPTGYNEQFF
clone size: many
V gene: TRBV19
J gene: TRBJ2-1
D gene: TRBD1

CDR3 DNA: TGTGCCAGCAGTTCTGCGGACAGGGGCTATGGCTACACCTTC
CDR3 protein: CASSSADRGYGYTF
clone size: -
V gene: TRBV28
J gene: TRBJ1-2
D gene: TRBD1

CDR3 DNA: TGTGCCAGCAGTTTCTTGGCTAGCTATGGCTACACCTTC
CDR3 protein: CASSFLASYGYTF
clone size: -
V gene: TRBV28
J gene: TRBJ1-2
D gene: -

CDR3 DNA: TGTGCCAGCACCCTCAACCTGGGCACTGAAGCTTTCTTT
CDR3 protein: CASTLNLGTEAFF
clone size: many
V gene: TRBV12-3/TRBV12-4
J gene: TRBJ1-1
D gene: -

CDR3 DNA: TGTGCCAGCTCACCAATCTCTCCGGGACAGGGCCTAGAGACCCAGTACTTC
CDR3 protein: CASSPISPGQGLETQYF
clone size: many
V gene: TRBV18
J gene: TRBJ2-5
D gene: TRBD1

CDR3 DNA: TGTGCCAGCTCGGTGACTGAGGGGGGCCGGACTGAAGCTTTCTTT
CDR3 protein: CASSVTEGGRTEAFF
clone size: many
V gene: TRBV18
J gene: TRBJ1-1
D gene: -

CDR3 DNA: TGTGCCAGCACCCCCGAGAGCGGGAGGGCCTACGAGCAGTACTTC
CDR3 protein: CASTPESGRAYEQYF
clone size: many
V gene: TRBV28
J gene: TRBJ2-7
D gene: TRBD2

CDR3 DNA: TGTGCCACTCACCCCTGGGCACCGGGACAGGGCACCGGGGAGCTGTTTTTT
CDR3 protein: CATHPWAPGQGTGELFF
clone size: many
V gene: TRBV6-1
J gene: TRBJ2-2
D gene: TRBD1

CDR3 DNA: TGTGCCAGCAGCGTAGAGGGCAGGGAAGATGAAAAACTGTTTTTT
CDR3 protein: CASSVEGREDEKLFF
clone size: few
V gene: TRBV9
J gene: TRBJ1-4
D gene: -

CDR3 DNA: TGTGCCAGCACTTACAACGGTCACGCTGAAGCTTTCTTT
CDR3 protein: CASTYNGHAEAFF
clone size: many
V gene: TRBV7-9
J gene: TRBJ1-1
D gene: -

CDR3 DNA: TGTGCCAGCAGTGTTAGCGGGGTCGGAAATACGCAGTATTTT
CDR3 protein: CASSVSGVGNTQYF
clone size: many
V gene: TRBV28
J gene: TRBJ2-3
D gene: TRBD2

CDR3 DNA: TGTGCCAGCAGCCCCCGATTTGCAGATACGCAGTATTTT
CDR3 protein: CASSPRFADTQYF
clone size: many
V gene: TRBV7-3
J gene: TRBJ2-3
D gene: -

CDR3 DNA: TGCAGCGTTGAATGGGGCGTTGAGCAGTTCTTC
CDR3 protein: CSVEWGVEQFF
clone size: many
V gene: TRBV29-1
J gene: TRBJ2-1
D gene: -

CDR3 DNA: TGTGCCAGTAGTATTAGCAGCAATCAGCCCCAGCATTTT
CDR3 protein: CASSISSNQPQHF
clone size: many
V gene: TRBV19
J gene: TRBJ1-5
D gene: -

CDR3 DNA: TGTGCCAGCAGCTTAGGGACTACTCGTGCTGGAAGCACAGATACGCAGTATTTT
CDR3 protein: CASSLGTTRAGSTDTQYF
clone size: few
V gene: TRBV7-9
J gene: TRBJ2-3
D gene: -

CDR3 DNA: TGCGCCAGCAGCCAAGGTGGGGGGAACTATGGCTACACCTTC
CDR3 protein: CASSQGGGNYGYTF
clone size: -
V gene: TRBV4-3
J gene: TRBJ1-2
D gene: -